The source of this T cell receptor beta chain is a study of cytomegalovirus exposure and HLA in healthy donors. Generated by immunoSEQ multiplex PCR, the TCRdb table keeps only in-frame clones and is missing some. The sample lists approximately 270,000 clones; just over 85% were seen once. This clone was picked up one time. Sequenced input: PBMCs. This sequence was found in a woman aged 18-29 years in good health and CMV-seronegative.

The CDR3: CAISEAGQGKETQYF. DNA of the CDR3: TGTGCCATCAGTGAGGCGGGACAGGGAAAAGAGACCCAGTACTTC. The chain links TRBV10-3 to TRBJ2-5; the match to TRBD1 covers 9 bases. V was clipped by 2 bases and J by 3 bases; unmatched bases: 4. Looked up from germline, CDR1 is ENHRY and CDR2 is SYGVKD. This CDR3 contains 15 residues.